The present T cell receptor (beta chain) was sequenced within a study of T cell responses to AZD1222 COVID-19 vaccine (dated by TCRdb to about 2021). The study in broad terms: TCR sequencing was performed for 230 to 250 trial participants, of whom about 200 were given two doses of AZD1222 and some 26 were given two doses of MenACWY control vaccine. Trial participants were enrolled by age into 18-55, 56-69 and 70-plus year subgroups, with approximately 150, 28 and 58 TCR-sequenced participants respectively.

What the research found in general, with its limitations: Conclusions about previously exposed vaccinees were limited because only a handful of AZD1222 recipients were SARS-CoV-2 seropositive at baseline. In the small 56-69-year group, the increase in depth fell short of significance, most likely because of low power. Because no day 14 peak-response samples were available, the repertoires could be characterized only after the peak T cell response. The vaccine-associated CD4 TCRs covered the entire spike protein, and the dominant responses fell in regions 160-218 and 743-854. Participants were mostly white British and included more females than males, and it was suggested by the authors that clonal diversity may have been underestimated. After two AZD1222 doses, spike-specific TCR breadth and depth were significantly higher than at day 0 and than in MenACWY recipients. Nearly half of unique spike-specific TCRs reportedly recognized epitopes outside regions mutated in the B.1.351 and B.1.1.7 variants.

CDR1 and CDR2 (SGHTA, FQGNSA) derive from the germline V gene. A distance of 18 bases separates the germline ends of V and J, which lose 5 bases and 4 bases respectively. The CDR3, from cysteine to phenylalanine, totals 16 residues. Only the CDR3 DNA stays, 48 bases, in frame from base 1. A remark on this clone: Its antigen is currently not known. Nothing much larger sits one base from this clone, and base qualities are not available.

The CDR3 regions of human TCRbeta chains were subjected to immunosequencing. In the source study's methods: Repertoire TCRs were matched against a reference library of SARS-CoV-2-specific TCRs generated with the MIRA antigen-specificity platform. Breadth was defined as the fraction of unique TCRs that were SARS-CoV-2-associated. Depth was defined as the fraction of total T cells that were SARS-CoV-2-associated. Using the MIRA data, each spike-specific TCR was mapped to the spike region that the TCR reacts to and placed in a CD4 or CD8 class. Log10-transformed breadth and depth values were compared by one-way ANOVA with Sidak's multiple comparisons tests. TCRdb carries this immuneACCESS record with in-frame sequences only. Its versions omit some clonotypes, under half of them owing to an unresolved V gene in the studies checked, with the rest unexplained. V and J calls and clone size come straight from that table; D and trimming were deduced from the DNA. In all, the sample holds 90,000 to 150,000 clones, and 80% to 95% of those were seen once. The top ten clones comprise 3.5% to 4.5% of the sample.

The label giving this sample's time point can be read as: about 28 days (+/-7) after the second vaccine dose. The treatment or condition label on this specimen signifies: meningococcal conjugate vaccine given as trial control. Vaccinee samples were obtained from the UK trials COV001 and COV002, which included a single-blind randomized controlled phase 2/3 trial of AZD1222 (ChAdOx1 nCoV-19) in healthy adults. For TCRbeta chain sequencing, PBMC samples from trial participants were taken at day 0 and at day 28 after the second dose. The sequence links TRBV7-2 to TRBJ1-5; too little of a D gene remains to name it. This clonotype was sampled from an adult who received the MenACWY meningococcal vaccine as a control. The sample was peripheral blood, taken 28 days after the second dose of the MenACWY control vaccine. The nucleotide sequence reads TGTGCCAGCAGCCCTAGAGGGCAATTCTTAAATCAGCCCCAGCATTTT. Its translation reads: CASSPRGQFLNQPQHF.